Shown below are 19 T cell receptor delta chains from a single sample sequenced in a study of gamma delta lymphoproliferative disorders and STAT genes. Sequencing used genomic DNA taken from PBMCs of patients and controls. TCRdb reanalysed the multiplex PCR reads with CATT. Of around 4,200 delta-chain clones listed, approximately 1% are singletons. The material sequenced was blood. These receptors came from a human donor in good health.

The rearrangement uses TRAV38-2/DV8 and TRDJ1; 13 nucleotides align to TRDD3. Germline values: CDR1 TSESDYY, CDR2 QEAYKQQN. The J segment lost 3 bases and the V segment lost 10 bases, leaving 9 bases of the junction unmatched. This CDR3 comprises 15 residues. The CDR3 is CAAYWGIRFADKLIF. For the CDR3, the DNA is TGTGCTGCTTACTGGGGGATACGCTTCGCCGATAAACTCATCTTT.

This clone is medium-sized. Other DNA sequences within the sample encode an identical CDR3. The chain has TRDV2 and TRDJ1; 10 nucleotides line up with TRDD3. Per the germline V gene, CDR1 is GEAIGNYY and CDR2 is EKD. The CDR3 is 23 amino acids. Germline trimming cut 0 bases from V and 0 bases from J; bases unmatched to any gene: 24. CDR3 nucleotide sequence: TGTGCCTGTGACACCGTAAAATTCCCCCCTACTGGGGGATCCGGGGGGTACACCGATAAACTCATCTTT. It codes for CACDTVKFPPTGGSGGYTDKLIF.

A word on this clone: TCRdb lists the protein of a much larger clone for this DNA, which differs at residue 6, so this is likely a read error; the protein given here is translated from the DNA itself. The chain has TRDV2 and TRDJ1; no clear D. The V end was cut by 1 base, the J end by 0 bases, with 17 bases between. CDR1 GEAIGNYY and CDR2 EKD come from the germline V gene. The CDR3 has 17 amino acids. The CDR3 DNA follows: TGTGCCTGTGACACGTTTGGGACAGGAGCTTACACCGATAAACTCATCTTT. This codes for CACDTFGTGAYTDKLIF.

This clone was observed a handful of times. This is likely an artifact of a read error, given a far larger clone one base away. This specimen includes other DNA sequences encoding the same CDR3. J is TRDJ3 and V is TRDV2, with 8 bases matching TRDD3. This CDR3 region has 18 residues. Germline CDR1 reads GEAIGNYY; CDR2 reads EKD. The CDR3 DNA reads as TGTGCCTGTGACACCGCTGGGGGAAGCTCCTGGGACACGCGACAGATGTTTTTC. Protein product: CACDTAGGSSWDTRQMFF.

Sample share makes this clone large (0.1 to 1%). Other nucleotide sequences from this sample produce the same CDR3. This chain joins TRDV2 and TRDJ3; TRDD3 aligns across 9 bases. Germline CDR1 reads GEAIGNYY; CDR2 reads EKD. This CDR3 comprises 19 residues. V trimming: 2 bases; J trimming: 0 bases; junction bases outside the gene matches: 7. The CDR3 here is CACDKTGGPSSWDTRQMFF. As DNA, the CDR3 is TGTGCCTGTGACAAGACTGGGGGACCCAGCTCCTGGGACACCCGACAGATGTTTTTC.

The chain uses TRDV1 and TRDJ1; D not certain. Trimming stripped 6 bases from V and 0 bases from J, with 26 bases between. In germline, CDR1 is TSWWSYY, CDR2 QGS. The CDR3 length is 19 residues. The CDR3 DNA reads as TGTGCTCTTGGCCAACATAAGGATCCTTGTGGGAACAACACCGATAAACTCATCTTT. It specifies CALGQHKDPCGNNTDKLIF.

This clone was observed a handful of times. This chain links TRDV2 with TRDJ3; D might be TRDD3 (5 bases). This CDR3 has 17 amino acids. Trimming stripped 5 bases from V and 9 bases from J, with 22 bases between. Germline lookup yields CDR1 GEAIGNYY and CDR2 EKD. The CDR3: CACGTLGNRNSTRQMFF. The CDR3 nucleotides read TGTGCCTGTGGCACTTTGGGGAATCGGAACAGCACCCGACAGATGTTTTTC.

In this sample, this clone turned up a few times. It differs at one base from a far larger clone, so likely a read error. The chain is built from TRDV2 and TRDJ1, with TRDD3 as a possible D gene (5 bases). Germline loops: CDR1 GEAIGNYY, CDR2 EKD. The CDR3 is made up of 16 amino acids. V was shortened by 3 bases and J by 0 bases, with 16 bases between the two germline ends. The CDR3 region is CACDALGNQYTDKLIF. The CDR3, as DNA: TGTGCCTGTGACGCTTTGGGGAATCAGTACACCGATAAACTCATCTTT.

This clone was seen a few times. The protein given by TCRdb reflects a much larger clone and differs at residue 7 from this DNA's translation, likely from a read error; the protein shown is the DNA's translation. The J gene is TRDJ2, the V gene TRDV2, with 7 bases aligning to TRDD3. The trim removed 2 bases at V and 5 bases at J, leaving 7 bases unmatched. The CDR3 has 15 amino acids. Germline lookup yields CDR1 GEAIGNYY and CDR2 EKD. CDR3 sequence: CACDRMRDTTAQLFF. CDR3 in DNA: TGTGCCTGTGACAGGATGAGGGATACAACAGCACAACTCTTCTTT.

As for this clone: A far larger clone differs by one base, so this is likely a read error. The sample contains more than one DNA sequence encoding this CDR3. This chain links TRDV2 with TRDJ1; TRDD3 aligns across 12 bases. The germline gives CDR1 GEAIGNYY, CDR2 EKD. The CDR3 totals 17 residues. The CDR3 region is CACDLLGDTRYTDKLIF. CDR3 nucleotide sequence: TGTGCCTGTGACTTACTGGGGGATACCCGGTACACCGATAAACTTATCTTT.

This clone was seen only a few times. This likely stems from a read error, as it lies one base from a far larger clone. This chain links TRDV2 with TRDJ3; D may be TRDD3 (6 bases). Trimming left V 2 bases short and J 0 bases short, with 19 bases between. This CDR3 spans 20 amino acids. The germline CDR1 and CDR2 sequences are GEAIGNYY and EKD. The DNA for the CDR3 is TGTGCCTGTGACATGATGGGGATCGACAAAGGCTCCTGGGACACCCGACAGATGTTTTTC. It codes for CACDMMGIDKGSWDTRQMFF.

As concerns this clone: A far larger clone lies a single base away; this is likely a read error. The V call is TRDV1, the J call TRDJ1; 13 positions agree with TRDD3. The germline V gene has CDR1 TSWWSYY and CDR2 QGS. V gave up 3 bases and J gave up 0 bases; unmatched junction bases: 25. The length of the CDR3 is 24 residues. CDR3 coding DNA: TGTGCTCTTGGGGATGCCCGCTCCTGCGGCCGGCCTTACTGGGGGATACGGTACACCGATAAACTCATCTTT. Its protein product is CALGDARSCGRPYWGIRYTDKLIF.

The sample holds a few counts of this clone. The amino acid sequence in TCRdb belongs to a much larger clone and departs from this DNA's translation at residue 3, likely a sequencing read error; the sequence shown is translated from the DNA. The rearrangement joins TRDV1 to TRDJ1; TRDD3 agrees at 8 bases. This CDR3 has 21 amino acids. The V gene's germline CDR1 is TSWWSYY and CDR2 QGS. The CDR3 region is CAFGDLKSYWTGGQYTDKLIF. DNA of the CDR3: TGTGCTTTTGGGGATCTAAAATCCTACTGGACTGGGGGGCAGTACACCGATAAACTCATCTTT.

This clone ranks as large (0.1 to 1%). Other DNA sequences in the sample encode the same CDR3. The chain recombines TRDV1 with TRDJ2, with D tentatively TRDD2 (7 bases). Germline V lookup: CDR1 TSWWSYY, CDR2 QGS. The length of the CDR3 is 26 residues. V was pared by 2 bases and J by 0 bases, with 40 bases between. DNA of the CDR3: TGTGCTCTTGGGGAAATCGGTCTTTCCTACTTTCGGGGTTGGGGGCGATCTACACCTTTGACAGCACAACTCTTCTTT. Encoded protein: CALGEIGLSYFRGWGRSTPLTAQLFF.

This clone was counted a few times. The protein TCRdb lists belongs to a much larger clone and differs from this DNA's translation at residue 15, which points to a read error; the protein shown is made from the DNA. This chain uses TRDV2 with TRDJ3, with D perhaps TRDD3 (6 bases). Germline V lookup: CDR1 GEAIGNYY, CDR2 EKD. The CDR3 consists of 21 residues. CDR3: CACDTIESSLVSPWGTRQMFF. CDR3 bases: TGTGCCTGTGACACCATCGAGTCCTCCCTGGTCTCCCCCTGGGGCACCCGACAGATGTTTTTC.

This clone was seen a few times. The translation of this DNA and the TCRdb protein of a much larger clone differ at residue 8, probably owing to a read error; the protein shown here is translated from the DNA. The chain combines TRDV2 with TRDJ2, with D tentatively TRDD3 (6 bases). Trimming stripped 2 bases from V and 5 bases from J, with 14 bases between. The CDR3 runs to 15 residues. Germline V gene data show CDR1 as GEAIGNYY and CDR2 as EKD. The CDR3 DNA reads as TGTGCCTGTGACAGGATGGGGGGTACAACAGCACAACTCTTCTTT. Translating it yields CACDRMGGTTAQLFF.

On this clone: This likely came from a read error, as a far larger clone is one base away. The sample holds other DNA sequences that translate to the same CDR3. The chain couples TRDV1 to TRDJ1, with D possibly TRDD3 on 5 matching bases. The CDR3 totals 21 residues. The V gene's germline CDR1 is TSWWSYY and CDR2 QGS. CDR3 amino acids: CALGELVDFLSLGLYTDKLIF. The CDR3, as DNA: TGTGCCCTTGGGGAACTAGTCGACTTCTTGAGTCTAGGACTGTACACCGATAAACTCATCTTT.

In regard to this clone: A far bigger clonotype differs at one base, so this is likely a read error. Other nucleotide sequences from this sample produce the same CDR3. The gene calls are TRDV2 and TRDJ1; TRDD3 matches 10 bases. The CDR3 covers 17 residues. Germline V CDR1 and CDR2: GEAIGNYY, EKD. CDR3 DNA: TGTGCCTGTGACACCTTGGGGGATACCCCTTACACCGATAAGCTCATCTTT. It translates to CACDTLGDTPYTDKLIF.

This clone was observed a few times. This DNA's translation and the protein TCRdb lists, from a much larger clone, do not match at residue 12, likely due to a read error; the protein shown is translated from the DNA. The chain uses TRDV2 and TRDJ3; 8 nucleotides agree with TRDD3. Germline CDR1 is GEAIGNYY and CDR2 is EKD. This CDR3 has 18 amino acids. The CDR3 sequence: CACDTTGGLSWNTRQMFF. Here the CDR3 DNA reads TGTGCCTGTGACACCACTGGGGGCCTCTCCTGGAACACCCGACAGATGTTTTTC.